Below, 3 T cell receptor beta chains from the same sample are listed, as sequenced in a study of CD8 T cells in ankylosing spondylitis. TCRdb ran MiXCR on the 5' RACE reads and lists one entry per CDR3 protein. The table has about 160,000 distinct CDR3 sequences, 9.5% to 10% seen once. Sequenced sample: blood, either unsorted or a sorted T cell fraction (not recorded which). The receptor set was obtained from a female donor with ankylosing spondylitis or in good health (not recorded which).

This clonotype has a handful of counts. V and J are TRBV4-3 and TRBJ2-1; D call uncertain. Germline lookup yields CDR1 LGHNA and CDR2 YSLEER. This CDR3 is 13 amino acids long. The V and J ends lost 0 bases and 13 bases respectively, with 13 bases between them. The CDR3 reads CASSQDRRVPQFF. CDR3 DNA: TGCGCCAGCAGCCAAGATCGACGGGTACCTCAGTTCTTC.

This clonotype was seen at least ten times. The chain recombines TRBV2 with TRBJ1-1, with D unclear. Germline V gives CDR1 SNHLY, CDR2 FYNNEI. The CDR3 runs to 15 residues. V shed 3 bases and J shed 4 bases, with 15 bases lying between them. This chain's CDR3 is CASSEMYEVGTEAFF. The CDR3 bases are TGTGCCAGCAGTGAGATGTATGAGGTGGGCACTGAAGCTTTCTTT.

V usage is TRBV12-3 or TRBV12-4 and J usage is TRBJ2-3; no definite D call. Deletions cut 8 bases from V and 4 bases from J, with 19 bases between. The CDR3 is made up of 15 amino acids. The CDR3 DNA follows: TGTGCCAGCCGCCCCCTAGAAACTGGCGCAGATACGCAGTATTTT. Translating gives CASRPLETGADTQYF.